These 22 T cell receptor beta chains were sequenced from one sample in a study of blood T cell repertoires in COVID-19. Produced via immunoSEQ multiplex PCR; TCRdb's table is partial and in-frame only. The sample lists about 220,000 clones, around 88% seen once, with over 12% in the top ten. Sequencing was done on a sample of PBMCs or T cells enriched from blood (not recorded which). The receptors shown here come from a woman in her forties or fifties with acute COVID-19.

The J gene is TRBJ1-1, the V gene TRBV7-6; 10 bases line up with TRBD1. With 4 bases clipped from V and 1 base from J, the junction kept 6 bases outside the gene matches. The germline CDR1 and CDR2 sequences are SGHVS and FNYEAQ. CDR3 length: 16 amino acids. The CDR3 reads CASSSPTGGKNTEAFF. In DNA, the CDR3 is TGTGCCAGCAGCTCACCGACAGGGGGCAAGAACACTGAAGCTTTCTTT.

With respect to this clone: The sample holds other DNA sequences that translate to the same CDR3. The gene calls are TRBV18 and TRBJ2-3, with TRBD2 identical over 10 bases. J gave up 0 bases and V 2 bases, and 2 bases lay outside the gene matches. CDR3 length: 16 residues. CDR1 is KGHSH, CDR2 LQKENI, per germline. DNA of the CDR3: TGTGCCAGCTCACCAAGGACTAGCGGTAGCACAGATACGCAGTATTTT. This translates into CASSPRTSGSTDTQYF.

The J gene is TRBJ2-1, the V gene TRBV24-1, with TRBD2 as a possible D gene (6 bases). Germline CDR1 reads KGHDR; CDR2 reads SFDVKD. V lost 1 base and J 8 bases, leaving 14 bases between the germline ends. CDR3 length: 15 amino acids. The CDR3 DNA follows: TGTGCCACCAGTGATTTCGCGGGGTCCTTTTATGAGCAGTTCTTC. This codes for CATSDFAGSFYEQFF.

The rearrangement joins TRBV21-1 to TRBJ2-7; TRBD1, as called in the table, went unchecked against the DNA. TRBV21-1 corresponds to a pseudogene. This CDR3 is built from 14 residues. The CDR3 bases are TGTGCCAGCAGCACCCGGACAGGCTCCTACGAGCAGTACTTC. Amino acid sequence: CASSTRTGSYEQYF.

The CDR3 DNA sequence: TGTGCCAGCAGTTTCCTCGCTAGCGGGAGTAATGAGCAGTTCTTC. Encoded protein: CASSFLASGSNEQFF. This rearrangement joins TRBV27 to TRBJ2-1, with 10 bases fitting TRBD2. V lost 3 bases, J lost 7 bases, and 6 bases stayed unmatched. Germline-derived CDR1 and CDR2 are MNHEY and SMNVEV (reference sequence). The CDR3 length is 15 residues.

The chain combines TRBV7-9 with TRBJ2-7; 8 bases map to TRBD2. Germline loops: CDR1 SEHNR, CDR2 FQNEAQ (reference sequence). V lost 5 bases, J lost 2 bases, and 8 bases stayed unmatched. This CDR3 is 15 amino acids long. This CDR3 is CASSQIAGMPYEQYF. CDR3 in DNA: TGTGCCAGCAGCCAAATAGCGGGAATGCCCTACGAGCAGTACTTC.

This chain uses TRBV27 with TRBJ1-1; D unresolved. Germline loops: CDR1 MNHEY, CDR2 SMNVEV (reference sequence). Trimming took off 5 bases at V and 6 bases at J, with 16 bases between the two ends. The CDR3 length is 14 residues. As DNA, the CDR3 is TGTGCCAGCAGTCTCCGGGAGGCTGGGGCTGAAGCTTTCTTT. Translation gives CASSLREAGAEAFF.

Written as DNA, the CDR3 is TGTGCCAGCAGCCCTACCAGGGGCAGGAGTTCGAGCACTGAAGCTTTCTTT. Its translation is CASSPTRGRSSSTEAFF. The chain carries TRBV11-2 and TRBJ1-1; perhaps TRBD1 as D (6 bases). Germline assignment: CDR1 SGHAT and CDR2 FQNNGV. V was pared by 5 bases and J by 4 bases, with 23 bases between. The CDR3 is 17 residues long.

This chain joins TRBV28 and TRBJ1-3; 7 nucleotides agree with TRBD1. This CDR3 contains 12 residues. V trimming: 6 bases; J trimming: 15 bases; junction bases outside the gene matches: 11. CDR1 is MDHEN, CDR2 SYDVKM, per germline. The CDR3 nucleotides read TGTGCCAGCAGGGTTACAGGGGAAGAGGGATATTTT. This encodes CASRVTGEEGYF.

The chain is built from TRBV18 and TRBJ2-3, with 8 bases identical to TRBD1. The germline CDR1 and CDR2 sequences are KGHSH and LQKENI. Trimming at V came to 2 bases and at J to 7 bases, leaving 11 bases not matched to a gene. The CDR3 extends over 16 amino acids. The CDR3 region is CASSPSRTGFLNTQYF. The CDR3 nucleotides are TGTGCCAGCTCACCATCTAGGACAGGGTTTTTAAATACGCAGTATTTT.

This chain links TRBV10-3 with TRBJ1-1; D perhaps matches TRBD1 (5 bases). This CDR3 is built from 13 residues. The germline gives CDR1 ENHRY, CDR2 SYGVKD. Trimming pared 4 bases from V and 5 bases from J, leaving 11 bases between. For the CDR3, the DNA is TGTGCCATCAGTGTTGGGGGGGGGACTGAAGCTTTCTTT. Its protein product is CAISVGGGTEAFF.

The chain recombines TRBV14 with TRBJ2-2, with D maybe TRBD2 (5 bases). CDR1 is SGHDN and CDR2 is FVKESK in the germline V gene. Trimming removed 0 bases from V and 4 bases from J, with 12 bases in between. The CDR3 contains 16 residues. The CDR3 here is CASSQEPRVRTGELFF. The DNA of the CDR3 is TGTGCCAGCAGCCAAGAACCGAGGGTCCGCACCGGGGAGCTGTTTTTT. Filled out from reference TRBV14 and TRBJ2-2, the complete variable domain reads EAGVTQFPSHSVIEKGQTVTLRCDPISGHDNLYWYRRVMGKEIKFLLHFVKESKQDESGMPNNRFLAERTGGTYSTLKVQPAELEDSGVYFCASSQEPRVRTGELFFGEGSRLTVL.

The chain carries TRBV7-3 and TRBJ2-3; a weak D match, TRBD2 (7 bases). V was trimmed by 5 bases and J by 1 base, leaving 25 bases between them. Germline assignment: CDR1 SGHTA and CDR2 FQGTGA. The CDR3 covers 19 residues. The CDR3 DNA is TGTGCCAGCAGCCCAAAAATCCCCGCCCCGGGGGGCGGCACAGATACGCAGTATTTT. Translating it yields CASSPKIPAPGGGTDTQYF.

The genes are TRBV6-6 and TRBJ2-7, with D possibly being TRBD1 (5 bases). V lost 0 bases and J lost 0, with 12 bases in between. The CDR3 consists of 16 residues. The germline V gene encodes CDR1 MNHNY and CDR2 SVGAGI (reference sequence). CDR3: CASSYSGRTPSYEQYF. The CDR3 DNA reads TGTGCCAGCAGTTACTCGGGGCGGACCCCCTCCTACGAGCAGTACTTC.

The rearrangement links TRBV5-1 to TRBJ1-5; 9 positions match TRBD1. With V trimmed by 4 bases and J by 9 bases, 11 bases remained unmatched. In germline, CDR1 is SGHRS, CDR2 YFSETQ. The CDR3 is 15 residues long. In DNA, the CDR3 is TGCGCCAGCAGCCCTTCTACAGGGGGCACGCCGCCCCAGCATTTT. Residues: CASSPSTGGTPPQHF. The full variable domain, with the rest looked up from reference TRBV5-1 and TRBJ1-5, is KAGVTQTPRYLIKTRGQQVTLSCSPISGHRSVSWYQQTPGQGLQFLFEYFSETQRNKGNFPGRFSGRQFSNSRSEMNVSTLELGDSALYLCASSPSTGGTPPQHFGDGTRLSIL.

This chain uses TRBV7-2 with TRBJ2-1, with D perhaps TRBD1 (6 bases). The V and J ends lost 5 bases and 4 bases respectively, with 12 bases between them. Per the germline V gene, CDR1 is SGHTA and CDR2 is FQGNSA. The CDR3 has 14 amino acids. Written as DNA, the CDR3 is TGTGCCAGCAGCCCTGACAGGATGTACAATGAGCAGTTCTTC. Translated, it gives CASSPDRMYNEQFF.

The rearrangement uses TRBV20-1 and TRBJ2-2; no reliable D call. The germline gives CDR1 DFQATT, CDR2 SNEGSKA (reference sequence). CDR3 length: 13 residues. V dropped 5 bases and J dropped 1 base, with 8 bases sitting between them. The CDR3 nucleotides read TGCAGTGCTGGTGAACAGAACACCGGGGAGCTGTTTTTT. Protein: CSAGEQNTGELFF.

CDR3 sequence: CASSWTGMEFYEQYF. The CDR3 DNA follows: TGTGCCAGCAGTTGGACAGGGATGGAATTCTACGAGCAGTACTTC. This chain connects TRBV27 to TRBJ2-7, with TRBD1 matching 8 bases. The CDR3 extends over 15 amino acids. The germline V gene encodes CDR1 MNHEY and CDR2 SMNVEV (reference sequence). Losses at the gene ends were 4 bases for V and 3 bases for J; bases not matched to a gene: 8.

V is TRBV28 and J is TRBJ2-1, with 13 nucleotides matching TRBD2. There are 14 residues in the CDR3. The germline CDR1 and CDR2 sequences are MDHEN and SYDVKM. V shed 8 bases, J shed 5 bases, and the junction held 3 bases outside the gene matches. CDR3: CASYGLAGDNEQFF. DNA for the CDR3: TGTGCCAGCTACGGACTAGCGGGAGACAATGAGCAGTTCTTC. The full variable domain, in which reference TRBV28 and TRBJ2-1 provide the parts outside the CDR3, is DVKVTQSSRYLVKRTGEKVFLECVQDMDHENMFWYRQDPGLGLRLIYFSYDVKMKEKGDIPEGYSVSREKKERFSLILESASTNQTSMYLCASYGLAGDNEQFFGPGTRLTVL.

V usage is TRBV2 and J usage is TRBJ2-2; the D gene is possibly TRBD1 (6 bases). There are 16 residues in the CDR3. Looked up from germline, CDR1 is SNHLY and CDR2 is FYNNEI. Deletions cut 6 bases from V and 4 bases from J, with 18 bases between. CDR3 bases: TGTGCCAGCAGAAAACGGACAGCTTCTACCACCGGGGAGCTGTTTTTT. Protein: CASRKRTASTTGELFF.

This clone was recorded a few times. CDR3: CASSESSGVYEQYF. The CDR3 DNA reads TGCGCCAGCAGTGAGTCGAGCGGGGTCTACGAGCAGTACTTC. This chain connects TRBV10-2 to TRBJ2-7; 7 positions agree with TRBD2. There are 14 residues in the CDR3. J lost 3 bases, V lost 0 bases, and 2 bases had no gene match. In germline, CDR1 is WSHSY, CDR2 SAAADI.

CDR3 sequence: CASSRDREDYGYTF. The CDR3 DNA is TGTGCCAGCTCAAGGGACAGGGAGGACTATGGCTACACCTTC. The chain combines TRBV18 with TRBJ1-2; TRBD1 matches at 9 bases. Germline V gene data show CDR1 as KGHSH and CDR2 as LQKENI. V trimming: 5 bases; J trimming: 3 bases; junction bases outside the gene matches: 4. The length of the CDR3 is 14 residues.